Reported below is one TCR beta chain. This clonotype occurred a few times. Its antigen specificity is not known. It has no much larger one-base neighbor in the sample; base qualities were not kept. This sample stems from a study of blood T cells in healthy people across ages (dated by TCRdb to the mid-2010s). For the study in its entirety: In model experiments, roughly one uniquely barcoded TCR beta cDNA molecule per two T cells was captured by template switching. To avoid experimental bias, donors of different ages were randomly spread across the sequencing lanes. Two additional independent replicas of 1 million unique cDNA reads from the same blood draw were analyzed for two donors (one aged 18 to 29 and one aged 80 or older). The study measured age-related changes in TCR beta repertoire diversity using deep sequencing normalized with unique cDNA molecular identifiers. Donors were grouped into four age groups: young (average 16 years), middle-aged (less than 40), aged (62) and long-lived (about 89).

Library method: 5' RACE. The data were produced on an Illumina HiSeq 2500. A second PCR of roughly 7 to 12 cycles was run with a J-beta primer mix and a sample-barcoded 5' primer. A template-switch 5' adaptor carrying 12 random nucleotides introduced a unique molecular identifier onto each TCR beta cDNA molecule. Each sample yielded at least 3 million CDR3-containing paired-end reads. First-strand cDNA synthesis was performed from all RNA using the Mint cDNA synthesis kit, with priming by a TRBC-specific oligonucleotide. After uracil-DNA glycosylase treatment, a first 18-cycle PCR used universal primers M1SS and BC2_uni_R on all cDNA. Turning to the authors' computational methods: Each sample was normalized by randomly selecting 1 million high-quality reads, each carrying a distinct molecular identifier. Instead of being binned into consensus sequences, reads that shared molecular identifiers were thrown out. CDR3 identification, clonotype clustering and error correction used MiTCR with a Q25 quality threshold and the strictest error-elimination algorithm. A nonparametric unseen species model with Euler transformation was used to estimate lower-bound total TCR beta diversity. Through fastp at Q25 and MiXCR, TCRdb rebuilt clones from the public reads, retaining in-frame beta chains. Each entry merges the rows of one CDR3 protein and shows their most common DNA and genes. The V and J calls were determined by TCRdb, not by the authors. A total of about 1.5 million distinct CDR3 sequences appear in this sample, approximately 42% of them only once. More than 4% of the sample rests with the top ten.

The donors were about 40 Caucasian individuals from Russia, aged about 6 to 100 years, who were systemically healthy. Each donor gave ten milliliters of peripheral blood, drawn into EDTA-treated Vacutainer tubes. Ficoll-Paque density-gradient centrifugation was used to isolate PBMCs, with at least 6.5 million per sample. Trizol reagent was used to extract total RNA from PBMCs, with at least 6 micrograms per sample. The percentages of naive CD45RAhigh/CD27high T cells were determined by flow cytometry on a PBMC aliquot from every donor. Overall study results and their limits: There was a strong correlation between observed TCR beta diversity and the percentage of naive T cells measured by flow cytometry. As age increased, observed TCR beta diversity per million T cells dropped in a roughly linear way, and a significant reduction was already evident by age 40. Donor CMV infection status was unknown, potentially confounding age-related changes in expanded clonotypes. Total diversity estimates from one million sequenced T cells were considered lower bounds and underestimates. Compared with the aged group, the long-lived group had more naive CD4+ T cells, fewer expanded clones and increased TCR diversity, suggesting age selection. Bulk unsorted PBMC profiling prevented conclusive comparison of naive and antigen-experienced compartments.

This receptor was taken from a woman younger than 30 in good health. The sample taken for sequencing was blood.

The CDR3 loop reads CASSQDPDRGLDEQYF. The bases read TGCGCCAGCAGCCAAGACCCGGACAGGGGTCTGGACGAGCAGTACTTC. The sequence is built from TRBV4-3 and TRBJ2-7, and TRBD1 aligns with 9 junction nucleotides. The germline V gene supplies CDR1 LGHNA and CDR2 YSLEER. Measured from the cysteine to the phenylalanine, the CDR3 is 16 residues long. CDR3 DNA is the only sequence kept; it has 48 bases, read in frame from the first base. V trim: 0 bases; J trim: 5 bases; unmatched bases: 8.